Listed below are T cell receptor beta chains from one sample, sequenced in a study of blood T cells in healthy people across ages. TCRdb redid the calling of the 5' RACE reads with MiXCR, one entry per CDR3 protein. The table includes around 1,600,000 distinct CDR3 sequences, 42% detected once. Sequenced sample: blood. All receptors come from a woman younger than 35 in good health. CDR3s include the opening cysteine and the closing phenylalanine or tryptophan. The order of the fields is clone size, V gene, D gene, J gene, CDR3 length, CDR3 DNA, CDR3 protein. The D gene is left open where the match is weak. Expanded clones are given a class, and other clones once, few, many or no size at all.

clone_size: few; v_call: TRBV20-1; d_call: .; j_call: TRBJ1-2; cdr3_length: 14; cdr3_nt: TGCAGTGCGAGACTGAGTGCAGCTATCGCCGGCTACACCTTC; cdr3_aa: CSARLSAAIAGYTF
clone_size: .; v_call: TRBV7-2; d_call: TRBD1; j_call: TRBJ1-2; cdr3_length: 15; cdr3_nt: TGTGCCAGCAGCTTAGAAACAGGGGGCAGCTATGGCTACACCTTC; cdr3_aa: CASSLETGGSYGYTF
clone_size: .; v_call: TRBV12-5; d_call: .; j_call: TRBJ1-1; cdr3_length: 11; cdr3_nt: TGTGCTAGTGGCTGGGCGACTGAAGCTTTCTTT; cdr3_aa: CASGWATEAFF
clone_size: few; v_call: TRBV20-1; d_call: .; j_call: TRBJ1-1; cdr3_length: 14; cdr3_nt: TGCAGTGCCAACTCCCCGACACTGAACACTGAAGCTTTCTTT; cdr3_aa: CSANSPTLNTEAFF
clone_size: .; v_call: TRBV6-2/TRBV6-3; d_call: .; j_call: TRBJ2-7; cdr3_length: 15; cdr3_nt: TGTGCCAGCACACTTGACAGGAACCCCTCCTACGAGCAGTACTTC; cdr3_aa: CASTLDRNPSYEQYF
clone_size: .; v_call: TRBV28; d_call: TRBD1; j_call: TRBJ2-1; cdr3_length: 15; cdr3_nt: TGTGCCAGCAGTTCCCCCCGGACAGGGCGAAATGAGCGGTTCTTC; cdr3_aa: CASSSPRTGRNERFF
clone_size: .; v_call: TRBV29-1; d_call: TRBD2; j_call: TRBJ2-3; cdr3_length: 16; cdr3_nt: TGCAGCGTTGACGCCGCCCTAGCGGGAGAAACAGATACGCAGTATTTT; cdr3_aa: CSVDAALAGETDTQYF
clone_size: .; v_call: TRBV12-3/TRBV12-4; d_call: TRBD1; j_call: TRBJ2-5; cdr3_length: 15; cdr3_nt: TGTGCCAGCAGTTCAAGACAGGGATGGGGTGAGACCCAGTACTTC; cdr3_aa: CASSSRQGWGETQYF
clone_size: many; v_call: TRBV19; d_call: .; j_call: TRBJ2-1; cdr3_length: 14; cdr3_nt: TGTGCCAGTAGGGCGGGGATGGGATACAATGAGCAGTTCTTC; cdr3_aa: CASRAGMGYNEQFF
clone_size: .; v_call: TRBV6-5; d_call: .; j_call: TRBJ2-3; cdr3_length: 13; cdr3_nt: TGTGCCAGCAGAGGAAGCGGAGGTAAAGCGCAGTATTTT; cdr3_aa: CASRGSGGKAQYF
clone_size: few; v_call: TRBV7-3; d_call: TRBD2; j_call: TRBJ2-1; cdr3_length: 16; cdr3_nt: TGTGCCAGCAGCTTCTTAGCGGGTCAGGCCTTTAATGAGCAGTTCTTC; cdr3_aa: CASSFLAGQAFNEQFF
clone_size: .; v_call: TRBV20-1; d_call: TRBD1; j_call: TRBJ1-1; cdr3_length: 12; cdr3_nt: TGCAGTGCCTTCGACAGGGACACTGAAGCTTTCTTT; cdr3_aa: CSAFDRDTEAFF
clone_size: once; v_call: TRBV7-3; d_call: .; j_call: TRBJ2-1; cdr3_length: 13; cdr3_nt: TGTGCCAGCAGCATTTTGCGGACCTACGAGCAGTTCTTC; cdr3_aa: CASSILRTYEQFF
clone_size: once; v_call: TRBV9; d_call: .; j_call: TRBJ1-2; cdr3_length: 14; cdr3_nt: TGTGCCAGCAGCGCTACAGACGGGAACTATGGCTACACCTTC; cdr3_aa: CASSATDGNYGYTF
clone_size: many; v_call: TRBV29-1; d_call: .; j_call: TRBJ2-5; cdr3_length: 13; cdr3_nt: TGCAGCGTTGCTAGGGGGATCCAAGAGACCCAGTACTTC; cdr3_aa: CSVARGIQETQYF
clone_size: .; v_call: TRBV20-1; d_call: .; j_call: TRBJ2-1; cdr3_length: 16; cdr3_nt: TGCAGTGCTAGAGCTTTGATTGGGACAACCCAAGAGACCCAGTTCTTC; cdr3_aa: CSARALIGTTQETQFF
clone_size: .; v_call: TRBV7-2; d_call: TRBD2; j_call: TRBJ2-7; cdr3_length: 15; cdr3_nt: TGTGCCAGCAGCGACATAGCGGGGACCTACAATGAGCAGTACTTC; cdr3_aa: CASSDIAGTYNEQYF
clone_size: few; v_call: TRBV3-1; d_call: TRBD2; j_call: TRBJ2-1; cdr3_length: 15; cdr3_nt: TGTGCCAGCAGCCACGGCGGGGGGTCCTACAATGAGCAGTTCTTC; cdr3_aa: CASSHGGGSYNEQFF
clone_size: few; v_call: TRBV7-2; d_call: TRBD2; j_call: TRBJ2-1; cdr3_length: 12; cdr3_nt: TGTGCCAGCAGCCCGGGACTAGCGGAGCAGTTCTTC; cdr3_aa: CASSPGLAEQFF
clone_size: .; v_call: TRBV7-2; d_call: TRBD1; j_call: TRBJ1-1; cdr3_length: 16; cdr3_nt: TGTGCCAGCAGCTTAGGGGACAGGGAAATGAACACTGAAGCTTTCTTT; cdr3_aa: CASSLGDREMNTEAFF
clone_size: .; v_call: TRBV5-6; d_call: TRBD1; j_call: TRBJ1-2; cdr3_length: 16; cdr3_nt: TGTGCCAGCAGCCAATTAACCTCAGGGGGCAGCGATGGCTACACCTTC; cdr3_aa: CASSQLTSGGSDGYTF
clone_size: many; v_call: TRBV20-1; d_call: .; j_call: TRBJ2-3; cdr3_length: 14; cdr3_nt: TGCAGTGCTAGAGACGGGTCTAGCACAGATACGCAGTATTTT; cdr3_aa: CSARDGSSTDTQYF
clone_size: .; v_call: TRBV10-3; d_call: TRBD1; j_call: TRBJ2-5; cdr3_length: 17; cdr3_nt: TGTGCCATCAGTGAGTCGAGTGGGACAGGAGTACAAGCGACCCAGTACTTC; cdr3_aa: CAISESSGTGVQATQYF
clone_size: .; v_call: TRBV20-1; d_call: TRBD2; j_call: TRBJ2-3; cdr3_length: 17; cdr3_nt: TGCAGTGCTAGAGATCCTAGCGGGAGATCCGGCACAGATACGCAGTATTTT; cdr3_aa: CSARDPSGRSGTDTQYF
clone_size: many; v_call: TRBV20-1; d_call: .; j_call: TRBJ2-1; cdr3_length: 15; cdr3_nt: TGCAGTGCTAGAGATGAGGGTATAGCCTACAATGAGCAGTTCTTC; cdr3_aa: CSARDEGIAYNEQFF
clone_size: many; v_call: TRBV25-1; d_call: .; j_call: TRBJ1-6; cdr3_length: 15; cdr3_nt: TGTGCCAGCAGTGACGGACTATTGTATAATTCACCCCTCCACTTT; cdr3_aa: CASSDGLLYNSPLHF
clone_size: many; v_call: TRBV20-1; d_call: .; j_call: TRBJ1-2; cdr3_length: 14; cdr3_nt: TGCAGTGCTAGACAGGGGCTTAGGAGCTATGGCTACACCTTC; cdr3_aa: CSARQGLRSYGYTF
clone_size: .; v_call: TRBV28; d_call: .; j_call: TRBJ2-1; cdr3_length: 15; cdr3_nt: TGTGCCAGCAGTTTATGGGGGTTTAAGGTCAATGAGCAGTTCTTC; cdr3_aa: CASSLWGFKVNEQFF
clone_size: few; v_call: TRBV11-2; d_call: TRBD2; j_call: TRBJ2-1; cdr3_length: 16; cdr3_nt: TGTGCCAGCAGCTCTCAGCGGGGGGCCACCTACAATGAGCAGTTCTTC; cdr3_aa: CASSSQRGATYNEQFF
clone_size: few; v_call: TRBV13; d_call: .; j_call: TRBJ2-7; cdr3_length: 14; cdr3_nt: TGTGCCAGCAGCTTAGTGGGCCAAACTGGTGAGCAGTACTTC; cdr3_aa: CASSLVGQTGEQYF
clone_size: .; v_call: TRBV24-1; d_call: TRBD1; j_call: TRBJ2-1; cdr3_length: 14; cdr3_nt: TGTGCCACGGGACAGGGGGCGGAATCCAATGAGCAGTTCTTC; cdr3_aa: CATGQGAESNEQFF
clone_size: few; v_call: TRBV9; d_call: .; j_call: TRBJ1-6; cdr3_length: 15; cdr3_nt: TGTGCCAGCAGCGCCGGGGGCCCATACGATTCACCCCTCCACTTT; cdr3_aa: CASSAGGPYDSPLHF
clone_size: .; v_call: TRBV10-3; d_call: .; j_call: TRBJ1-3; cdr3_length: 15; cdr3_nt: TGTGCCATCAGTGAGGGCGGGTTCTCTGGAAACACCATATATTTT; cdr3_aa: CAISEGGFSGNTIYF
clone_size: few; v_call: TRBV5-1; d_call: .; j_call: TRBJ1-4; cdr3_length: 14; cdr3_nt: TGCGCCAGCAGCTTAGGTTTCAGGGATGAAAAACTGTTTTTT; cdr3_aa: CASSLGFRDEKLFF
clone_size: few; v_call: TRBV29-1; d_call: .; j_call: TRBJ2-1; cdr3_length: 13; cdr3_nt: TGCAGCGTTGAGAATGTGCTTAACAATGAGCAGTTCTTC; cdr3_aa: CSVENVLNNEQFF
clone_size: .; v_call: TRBV29-1; d_call: .; j_call: TRBJ2-7; cdr3_length: 13; cdr3_nt: TGCAGCGTTCTAGTCCTCCAGTACAATGAGCAGTACTTC; cdr3_aa: CSVLVLQYNEQYF
clone_size: .; v_call: TRBV7-6; d_call: .; j_call: TRBJ2-7; cdr3_length: 15; cdr3_nt: TGTGCCAGCAGCTTAGAGGCCAGGAGGGACTACGAGCAGTACTTC; cdr3_aa: CASSLEARRDYEQYF
clone_size: .; v_call: TRBV27; d_call: .; j_call: TRBJ1-1; cdr3_length: 16; cdr3_nt: TGTGCCGGCAGTTTTATCGTTACAGGGCCCTACACTGAAGCTTTCTTT; cdr3_aa: CAGSFIVTGPYTEAFF
clone_size: once; v_call: TRBV7-9; d_call: TRBD1; j_call: TRBJ2-1; cdr3_length: 14; cdr3_nt: TGTGCCAGCAGCGTGGGGGACAGGGTTAATGAGCAGTTCTTC; cdr3_aa: CASSVGDRVNEQFF
clone_size: .; v_call: TRBV27; d_call: TRBD1; j_call: TRBJ2-7; cdr3_length: 16; cdr3_nt: TGTGCCAGCCGACCTATAAAGGGGGCGTTGTACAATGAGCAGTACTTC; cdr3_aa: CASRPIKGALYNEQYF
clone_size: few; v_call: TRBV20-1; d_call: .; j_call: TRBJ1-1; cdr3_length: 14; cdr3_nt: TGCAGTGCTCGTTCGGGACCGCCGAACACTGAAGCTTTCTTT; cdr3_aa: CSARSGPPNTEAFF
clone_size: few; v_call: TRBV5-4; d_call: TRBD2; j_call: TRBJ2-3; cdr3_length: 15; cdr3_nt: TGTGCCAGCAGCATACTAGCGGGGGAACCCGATACGCAGTATTTT; cdr3_aa: CASSILAGEPDTQYF
clone_size: .; v_call: TRBV10-3; d_call: .; j_call: TRBJ2-7; cdr3_length: 14; cdr3_nt: TGTGCCATCAGTGAAGTGGACGGAGTTTACGAGCAGTACTTC; cdr3_aa: CAISEVDGVYEQYF
clone_size: .; v_call: TRBV7-2; d_call: .; j_call: TRBJ1-2; cdr3_length: 14; cdr3_nt: TGTGCCAGCAGCCCACGAGGGAGGAACTATGGCTACACCTTC; cdr3_aa: CASSPRGRNYGYTF
clone_size: .; v_call: TRBV20-1; d_call: TRBD2; j_call: TRBJ2-5; cdr3_length: 14; cdr3_nt: TGCAGTGCTAAACTAGCGGGCCGATACAATGAGCAGTACTTC; cdr3_aa: CSAKLAGRYNEQYF
clone_size: .; v_call: TRBV7-9; d_call: TRBD2; j_call: TRBJ2-1; cdr3_length: 17; cdr3_nt: TGTGCCAGCAGCAGAGGGACTAGCGGGAGGGCCTCTAATGAGCAGTTCTTC; cdr3_aa: CASSRGTSGRASNEQFF